This passage covers 29 T cell receptor beta chains from one sample sequenced in a study of T cells in Graves' hyperthyroidism and ophthalmopathy. Amplification of TCR beta CDR3 regions used RNA as the template. HTBI primers were employed in a first-round RT-PCR of the TCR CDR3. TCRdb re-called the multiplex PCR reads with MiXCR, one entry per CDR3 protein. This table has 600,000 to 850,000 distinct CDR3 sequences, roughly a sixth appearing once. The sample comprised blood. The receptors derive from a woman aged 50 to 60 with Graves' hyperthyroidism that later progressed to Graves' ophthalmopathy.

This clonotype was detected a few times. J is TRBJ1-2 and V is TRBV20-1; D might be TRBD1 (5 bases). CDR1 is DFQATT, CDR2 SNEGSKA, per germline (reference sequence). There are 16 residues in the CDR3. Trimming stripped 0 bases from V and 0 bases from J, with 14 bases between. The CDR3 sequence: CSARDPRDGSNYGYTF. In DNA, the CDR3 is TGCAGTGCTAGAGACCCCCGGGACGGATCTAACTATGGCTACACCTTC.

This clonotype was picked up many times. This sequence joins TRBV20-1 and TRBJ1-6; 8 bases are shared with TRBD1. The CDR3 contains 14 residues. J was trimmed by 3 bases and V by 6 bases; bases with no gene match: 4. Germline loops: CDR1 DFQATT, CDR2 SNEGSKA (reference sequence). CDR3 loop: CSADRDLYNSPLHF. CDR3 bases: TGCAGTGCGGACAGGGATCTCTATAATTCACCCCTCCACTTT.

The chain uses TRBV20-1 and TRBJ2-7; TRBD2 matches at 7 bases. The V segment lost 1 base and the J segment 2 bases; nucleotides outside the gene matches: 2. This CDR3 has 13 residues. Germline CDR1 is DFQATT and CDR2 is SNEGSKA (reference sequence). The CDR3: CSARGLAAYEQYF. CDR3 sequence (DNA): TGCAGTGCTAGAGGCCTAGCGGCCTACGAGCAGTACTTC.

This clonotype was counted only a few times. This chain uses TRBV6-5 with TRBJ2-3; TRBD1 matches 9 bases. In germline, CDR1 is MNHEY, CDR2 SVGAGI. V was clipped by 0 bases and J by 5 bases; unmatched bases: 12. This CDR3 is built from 18 residues. The CDR3 reads CASSYSRRTGVIEDTQYF. CDR3 bases: TGTGCCAGCAGTTACTCGAGGCGGACAGGGGTAATTGAAGATACGCAGTATTTT.

This clonotype has just a few counts. The chain links TRBV2 to TRBJ2-3; 7 nucleotides agree with TRBD2. J lost 4 bases, V lost 7 bases, and 8 bases had no gene match. The germline V gene has CDR1 SNHLY and CDR2 FYNNEI. This CDR3 is built from 14 residues. The CDR3 region is CASTLLARSDTQYF. In DNA, the CDR3 is TGTGCCAGCACCCTACTAGCGCGCTCAGATACGCAGTATTTT.

In this sample, this clonotype turned up many times. This CDR3 reads CASRRTSGDYTGELFF. The CDR3 DNA follows: TGTGCCAGCAGGAGGACTAGCGGGGATTACACCGGGGAGCTGTTTTTT. The genes are TRBV28 and TRBJ2-2; 12 nucleotides align to TRBD2. Germline V CDR1 and CDR2: MDHEN, SYDVKM. The CDR3 is made up of 16 amino acids. The junction had 5 bases not matched to a gene; V was cut back by 6 bases and J by 3 bases.

This clonotype was seen more than once but under ten times. This chain links TRBV20-1 with TRBJ2-7, with 7 bases fitting TRBD2. Germline V gene sequence: CDR1 DFQATT, CDR2 SNEGSKA (reference sequence). With 5 bases clipped from V and 2 bases from J, the junction kept 9 bases outside the gene matches. The CDR3 is made up of 14 amino acids. The CDR3 sequence is CSARLWRGTYEQYF. The DNA for the CDR3 is TGCAGTGCTCGTCTCTGGCGGGGGACCTACGAGCAGTACTTC.

This clonotype was found a few times. This chain links TRBV20-1 with TRBJ1-2; 9 nucleotides line up with TRBD1. Germline CDR1 DFQATT, CDR2 SNEGSKA (reference sequence). Trimming took 2 bases from V and 3 from J; bases not matched to a gene: 7. The CDR3 sequence is 15 residues long. This CDR3 reads CSARLWTGVYYGYTF. CDR3 DNA sequence: TGCAGTGCTAGATTATGGACAGGGGTTTACTATGGCTACACCTTC.

The chain links TRBV7-9 to TRBJ1-1, with TRBD1 matching over 9 bases. V lost 5 bases, J lost 6 bases, and 7 bases stayed unmatched. The CDR3 covers 14 residues. Germline V lookup: CDR1 SEHNR, CDR2 FQNEAQ (reference sequence). CDR3 sequence (DNA): TGTGCCAGCAGCCCAAGACAGGGGGACGCTGAAGCTTTCTTT. Encoded protein: CASSPRQGDAEAFF.

This clonotype was recorded at least ten times. The gene calls are TRBV11-2 and TRBJ1-2; D unclear. Germline V gives CDR1 SGHAT, CDR2 FQNNGV. V was shortened by 0 bases and J by 2 bases, with 1 base between the two germline ends. The CDR3 runs 12 residues. The CDR3 sequence: CASSLENYGYTF. The CDR3 DNA reads TGTGCCAGCAGCTTAGAAAACTATGGCTACACCTTC. The full variable domain, its missing parts supplied by reference TRBV11-2 and TRBJ1-2, is EAGVAQSPRYKIIEKRQSVAFWCNPISGHATLYWYQQILGQGPKLLIQFQNNGVVDDSQLPKDRFSAERLKGVDSTLKIQPAKLEDSAVYLCASSLENYGYTFGSGTRLTVV.

The chain joins TRBV6-1 to TRBJ2-7; TRBD2 matches at 7 bases. V dropped 6 bases and J dropped 4; count of bases not matched to a gene: 15. Germline V CDR1 and CDR2: MNHNS, SASEGT. The CDR3 is made up of 16 amino acids. Written as DNA, the CDR3 is TGTGCCAGCAGGGTAGGTGGCCGGGAGGCCCTTTACGAGCAGTACTTC. Encoded protein: CASRVGGREALYEQYF.

This clonotype was seen only a few times. The chain links TRBV5-6 to TRBJ1-2; D remains ambiguous. The germline V gene has CDR1 SGHDT and CDR2 YYEEEE. V was clipped by 4 bases and J by 5 bases, with 9 bases between them. The length of the CDR3 is 12 residues. CDR3 in DNA: TGTGCCAGCAGCGGAGGCCGTTATGGCTACACCTTC. This translates into CASSGGRYGYTF.

This rearrangement joins TRBV3-1 to TRBJ2-6, with 11 bases that match TRBD2. Germline V gene sequence: CDR1 LGHDT, CDR2 YNNKEL (reference sequence). The J segment lost 0 bases and the V segment lost 2 bases, leaving 0 bases of the junction unmatched. The CDR3 consists of 17 residues. The CDR3: CASSQLAGGSGANVLTF. CDR3 nucleotide sequence: TGTGCCAGCAGCCAACTAGCGGGGGGCTCTGGGGCCAACGTCCTGACTTTC.

This clonotype came up many times. This chain joins TRBV20-1 and TRBJ1-2; D unresolved. V lost 1 base and J 1 base, leaving 10 bases between the germline ends. CDR3 length equals 14 residues. The germline V gene encodes CDR1 DFQATT and CDR2 SNEGSKA (reference sequence). The CDR3, as DNA: TGCAGTGCTAGAGTGGACTCCGGTAACTATGGCTACACCTTC. It is translated as CSARVDSGNYGYTF.

This clonotype showed up many times. The rearrangement links TRBV6-1 to TRBJ2-1, with 10 positions matching TRBD2. The CDR3 sequence is 15 residues long. Germline loops: CDR1 MNHNS, CDR2 SASEGT. The J segment lost 5 bases and the V segment lost 6 bases, leaving 7 bases of the junction unmatched. The CDR3 DNA follows: TGTGCCAGCAGCCCCGGACTAGCGGCTAACAATGAGCAGTTCTTC. It yields the protein CASSPGLAANNEQFF.

Note on this clonotype: This may be a read error, as it is one base from a much larger clone. The chain uses TRBV3-1 and TRBJ2-3; the D gene is possibly TRBD2 (5 bases). V was trimmed by 1 base and J by 5 bases, leaving 13 bases between them. Germline V lookup: CDR1 LGHDT, CDR2 YNNKEL (reference sequence). This CDR3 spans 15 amino acids. The CDR3 DNA sequence: TGTGCCAGCAGCCAAGGGTCCCGAGGGATAGATACGCAGTATTTT. This translates into CASSQGSRGIDTQYF.

This chain joins TRBV19 and TRBJ2-1, with 9 nucleotides matching TRBD2. The V and J ends lost 6 bases and 9 bases, in that order; junction bases with no gene match: 3. Germline assignment: CDR1 LNHDA and CDR2 SQIVND (reference sequence). The CDR3 covers 12 residues. The CDR3 DNA follows: TGTGCCAGTAGGAGCGGGGGGAGTGAGCAGTTCTTC. Translated: CASRSGGSEQFF.

This clonotype was counted between two and nine times. V usage is TRBV4-1 and J usage is TRBJ2-3; maybe TRBD2 (5 bases). The CDR3 totals 14 residues. Per germline, CDR1 MGHRA and CDR2 YSYEKL. With 1 base removed from V and 4 bases from J, the gap between germline ends came to 9 bases. In DNA form, the CDR3 reads TGCGCCAGCAGCCAAGCGGGGATTCCAGATACGCAGTATTTT. As protein: CASSQAGIPDTQYF.

This clonotype has a count of ten or more. V is TRBV27 and J is TRBJ2-7, with D perhaps TRBD2 (5 bases). The V and J ends lost 6 bases and 2 bases respectively, with 14 bases between them. This CDR3 contains 14 residues. Germline V CDR1 and CDR2: MNHEY, SMNVEV (reference sequence). The CDR3 reads CASSPEDGAYEQYF. CDR3 DNA sequence: TGTGCCAGCAGCCCGGAGGACGGGGCCTACGAGCAGTACTTC.

There are a few counts of this clonotype. In DNA, the CDR3 is TGTGCCAGCAACCCTAGCGGGGGGGCGGACACCGGGGAGCTGTTTTTT. It translates to CASNPSGGADTGELFF. V usage is TRBV12-3 or TRBV12-4 and J usage is TRBJ2-2; 12 bases map to TRBD2. The CDR3 spans 16 residues. Losses at the gene ends were 7 bases for V and 3 bases for J; bases not matched to a gene: 6.

In its sample, this clonotype was seen many times. This sequence joins TRBV20-1 and TRBJ1-1, with D maybe TRBD1 (5 bases). CDR1 and CDR2 (germline): DFQATT, SNEGSKA (reference sequence). The germline V and J ends were trimmed by 0 bases and 6 bases, with 20 bases remaining between them. The CDR3 is made up of 16 amino acids. The CDR3: CSARDGAVAGGAEAFF. CDR3 coding DNA: TGCAGTGCTAGAGATGGAGCAGTAGCGGGAGGGGCTGAAGCTTTCTTT.

V gene TRBV14 combines with J gene TRBJ1-1; D not certain. The CDR3 extends over 14 amino acids. Germline V gives CDR1 SGHDN, CDR2 FVKESK. V was pared by 3 bases and J by 5 bases, with 13 bases between. As DNA, the CDR3 is TGTGCCAGCAGCCATGAAAGGTGGGGAACTGAAGCTTTCTTT. Amino acids: CASSHERWGTEAFF.

This clonotype has a handful of counts. V is TRBV20-1 and J is TRBJ1-5, with D uncertain. CDR1 and CDR2 (germline): DFQATT, SNEGSKA (reference sequence). This CDR3 is built from 13 residues. Trimming took off 4 bases at V and 0 bases at J, with 7 bases between the two ends. CDR3 residues: CSAKEPSNQPQHF. The CDR3 bases are TGCAGTGCTAAAGAGCCTAGCAATCAGCCCCAGCATTTT.

This clonotype was counted many times. V gene TRBV11-2 combines with J gene TRBJ2-7; no clear D. The CDR3 is made up of 15 amino acids. Trimming removed 0 bases from V and 3 bases from J, with 12 bases in between. Germline V gene lookup returns CDR1 SGHAT and CDR2 FQNNGV. The CDR3 loop reads CASSLDKGRVYEQYF. CDR3 in DNA: TGTGCCAGCAGCTTAGATAAAGGGCGAGTCTACGAGCAGTACTTC.

This clonotype was seen many times. This sequence joins TRBV5-4 and TRBJ2-3; 7 bases are shared with TRBD2. Unmatched junction bases numbered 8, after V lost 3 bases and J lost 1 base. In germline, CDR1 is SGHNT, CDR2 YYREEE (reference sequence). The CDR3 totals 16 residues. CDR3 DNA: TGTGCCAGCAGCTCAACCTACCGGGGGGGCACAGATACGCAGTATTTT. It is translated as CASSSTYRGGTDTQYF. Supplemented by reference TRBV5-4 and TRBJ2-3, the full variable domain reads ETGVTQSPTHLIKTRGQQVTLRCSSQSGHNTVSWYQQALGQGPQFIFQYYREEENGRGNFPPRFSGLQFPNYSSELNVNALELDDSALYLCASSSTYRGGTDTQYFGPGTRLTVL.

This clonotype was seen repeatedly, ten times or more. The rearrangement links TRBV28 to TRBJ2-7; 10 bases fit TRBD1. Germline assignment: CDR1 MDHEN and CDR2 SYDVKM. J gave up 1 base and V 6 bases, and 12 bases lay outside the gene matches. CDR3 length: 17 residues. The CDR3 spells CASSYGQGVLLSYEQYF. In nucleotides, the CDR3 is TGTGCCAGCAGCTATGGACAGGGGGTGCTATTGTCCTACGAGCAGTACTTC.

The chain has TRBV7-9 and TRBJ2-7, with D tentatively TRBD2 (6 bases). Germline assignment: CDR1 SEHNR and CDR2 FQNEAQ (reference sequence). The CDR3 covers 15 residues. Deletions cut 4 bases from V and 0 bases from J, with 13 bases between. The CDR3 reads CASSYGGGSSYEQYF. CDR3 sequence (DNA): TGTGCCAGCAGCTATGGGGGAGGCAGCTCCTACGAGCAGTACTTC.

This clonotype has ten or more counts. V is TRBV18 and J is TRBJ2-1; maybe TRBD1 (6 bases). Germline-derived CDR1 and CDR2 are KGHSH and LQKENI. This CDR3 has 16 residues. The ends were cut back, 3 bases at V and 0 bases at J, with 12 bases in the middle. CDR3 sequence: CASSPQGFNSYNEQFF. The CDR3 bases are TGTGCCAGCTCACCGCAGGGGTTCAACTCCTACAATGAGCAGTTCTTC. Full variable domain (remainder filled in from reference TRBV18 and TRBJ2-1): NAGVMQNPRHLVRRRGQEARLRCSPMKGHSHVYWYRQLPEEGLKFMVYLQKENIIDESGMPKERFSAEFPKEGPSILRIQQVVRGDSAAYFCASSPQGFNSYNEQFFGPGTRLTVL.

This clonotype was recorded many times. The chain links TRBV20-1 to TRBJ2-5; TRBD2 aligns across 9 bases. Unmatched junction bases numbered 12, after V lost 3 bases and J lost 1 base. The CDR3 length is 17 residues. Germline V gives CDR1 DFQATT, CDR2 SNEGSKA (reference sequence). In DNA, the CDR3 is TGCAGTGCTAGGAATAGGGGGCTAGCGGGGCGCCAAGAGACCCAGTACTTC. Amino acid sequence: CSARNRGLAGRQETQYF.